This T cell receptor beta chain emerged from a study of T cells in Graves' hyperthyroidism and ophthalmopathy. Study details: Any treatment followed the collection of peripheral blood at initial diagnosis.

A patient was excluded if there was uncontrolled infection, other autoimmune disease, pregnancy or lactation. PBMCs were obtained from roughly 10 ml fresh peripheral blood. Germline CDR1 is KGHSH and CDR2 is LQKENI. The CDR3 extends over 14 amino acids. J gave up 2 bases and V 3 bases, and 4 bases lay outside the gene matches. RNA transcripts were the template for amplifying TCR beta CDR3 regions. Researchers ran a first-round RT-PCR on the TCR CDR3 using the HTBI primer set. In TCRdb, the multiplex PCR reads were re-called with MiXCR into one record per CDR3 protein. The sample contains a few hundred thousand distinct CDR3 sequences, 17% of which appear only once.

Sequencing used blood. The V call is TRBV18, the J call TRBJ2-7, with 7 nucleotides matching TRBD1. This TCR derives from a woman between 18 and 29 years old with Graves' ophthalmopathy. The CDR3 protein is CASSPDGQAYEQYF. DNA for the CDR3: TGTGCCAGCTCACCGGACGGACAGGCCTACGAGCAGTACTTC.